This TCR beta chain is from a study of CD8+CD57+ T cells in acquired aplastic anemia. Study-wide results and limits: CD8+ Simpson's diversity in patients was not significantly different from that in controls.

With 0 bases clipped from V and 7 bases from J, the junction kept 0 bases outside the gene matches. Germline V gene sequence: CDR1 PRHDT, CDR2 FYEKMQ (reference sequence). This CDR3 spans 16 amino acids. Genomic DNA templated the TCR beta VDJ and CDR3 profiling. Each CDR3 protein gets one entry after TCRdb re-called the reads with MiXCR. The top ten clones hold nearly 20% of a sample with around 220,000 distinct CDR3 sequences, almost 50% of them seen once. Concerning this clonotype: Antigen: not known.

Patients selected for sequencing had displayed CD8+CD57+ cell expansion by flow cytometry. This clonotype was obtained from a human donor with aplastic anemia. The material sequenced was sorted CD4+, CD8+, or CD8+CD57+ T cells (not recorded which) from PBMCs. The chain joins TRBV13 to TRBJ2-1; 16 bases align to TRBD2. CDR3 DNA: TGTGCCAGCAGCTTAGGGGGACTAGCGGGGGGGAATGAGCAGTTCTTC. This sequence encodes CASSLGGLAGGNEQFF. The complete variable domain, with remaining parts taken from reference TRBV13 and TRBJ2-1, reads AAGVIQSPRHLIKEKRETATLKCYPIPRHDTVYWYQQGPGQDPQFLISFYEKMQSDKGSIPDRFSAQQFSDYHSELNMSSLELGDSALYFCASSLGGLAGGNEQFFGPGTRLTVL.